These 13 T cell receptor beta chains were sequenced from one sample in a study of blood T cell repertoires in COVID-19. Generated by immunoSEQ multiplex PCR, the TCRdb table keeps only in-frame clones and is missing some. The sample holds about 230,000 clones, 83% seen once. The sequencing input was peripheral blood. These TCRs come from a woman aged 70-85 years with active or convalescent COVID-19.

The chain combines TRBV11-3 with TRBJ2-2, with no clear D. V shed 0 bases and J shed 5 bases, with 7 bases lying between them. The CDR3 totals 14 residues. CDR1 is SGHNT and CDR2 is YENEEA in the germline V gene. This CDR3 reads CASSLDFPTGELFF. The CDR3 bases are TGTGCCAGCAGCTTAGATTTTCCTACCGGGGAGCTGTTTTTT.

The chain combines TRBV6-1 with TRBJ1-4; D unresolved. The germline V gene has CDR1 MNHNS and CDR2 SASEGT. This CDR3 is built from 15 residues. V was clipped by 3 bases and J by 3 bases, with 11 bases between them. Written as DNA, the CDR3 is TGTGCCAGCAGTGACAACACAACCCCTAATGAAAAACTGTTTTTT. It translates to CASSDNTTPNEKLFF.

The gene calls are TRBV2 and TRBJ1-4, with TRBD1 matching over 8 bases. The CDR3 is made up of 13 amino acids. Germline lookup yields CDR1 SNHLY and CDR2 FYNNEI. After removal of 7 bases from V and 7 bases from J, the junction contained 5 bases not matched to a gene. CDR3 bases: TGTGCCAGCAACACAGGGGGTGGTGAAAAACTGTTTTTT. Amino acids: CASNTGGGEKLFF.

V is TRBV9 and J is TRBJ1-1, with unresolved D. The CDR3 is 13 residues long. Germline CDR1 reads SGDLS; CDR2 reads YYNGEE. Trimming stripped 1 base from V and 6 bases from J, with 10 bases between. The CDR3 is CASSVLRESEAFF. Written as DNA, the CDR3 is TGTGCCAGCAGCGTACTAAGGGAGTCTGAAGCTTTCTTT.

The chain employs TRBV30 and TRBJ2-7, with D uncertain. Deletions cut 0 bases from V and 3 bases from J, with 6 bases between. This CDR3 is built from 12 residues. From germline, CDR1 is GTSNPN and CDR2 SVGIG (reference sequence). CDR3 loop: CAWSVLFYEQYF. The DNA for the CDR3 is TGTGCCTGGAGTGTACTATTCTACGAGCAGTACTTC.

The chain is built from TRBV29-1 and TRBJ2-5; D may be TRBD1 (5 bases). The CDR3 loop spans 13 amino acids. Trimming pared 1 base from V and 5 bases from J, leaving 11 bases between. CDR1 is SQVTM, CDR2 ANQGSEA, per germline. Here the CDR3 DNA reads TGCAGCGTTGAAGTTGGGGCCGGTGAGACCCAGTACTTC. Translated, it gives CSVEVGAGETQYF.

This clone appeared a single time. The V and J genes are TRBV19 and TRBJ2-1; 10 positions agree with TRBD2. This CDR3 is 16 amino acids long. V lost 5 bases to trimming and J lost 1 base; unmatched junction nucleotides: 5. The germline CDR1 and CDR2 sequences are LNHDA and SQIVND (reference sequence). CDR3 sequence: CASSAQRGGSYNEQFF. The CDR3, as DNA: TGTGCCAGTAGTGCCCAGCGGGGGGGGTCCTACAATGAGCAGTTCTTC.

This clone was detected only a few times. The chain carries TRBV28 and TRBJ2-1, with TRBD1 matching over 9 bases. This CDR3 comprises 15 residues. The germline gives CDR1 MDHEN, CDR2 SYDVKM. J was trimmed by 6 bases and V by 4 bases; bases with no gene match: 7. For the CDR3, the DNA is TGTGCCAGCAGTTCTTTCGGGACAGGGAGCAATGAGCAGTTCTTC. It is translated as CASSSFGTGSNEQFF.

This chain connects TRBV7-6 to TRBJ2-5, with D tentatively TRBD1 (5 bases). The CDR3 has 15 amino acids. Trimming took 5 bases from V and 4 from J, leaving 17 bases between them. Germline V gene sequence: CDR1 SGHVS, CDR2 FNYEAQ. The CDR3 here is CASSPGPVAGETQYF. The CDR3 bases are TGTGCCAGCAGCCCAGGGCCGGTGGCCGGAGAGACCCAGTACTTC.

This chain joins TRBV27 and TRBJ1-3, with a tentative D call TRBD1 (5 bases). The V and J ends lost 6 bases and 0 bases respectively, with 9 bases between them. CDR3 length equals 14 residues. Germline V gives CDR1 MNHEY, CDR2 SMNVEV (reference sequence). For the CDR3, the DNA is TGTGCCAGCAGCCCGCAGGGCTCTGGAAACACCATATATTTT. Translating it yields CASSPQGSGNTIYF.

The table lists this clone with a few counts. The chain has TRBV4-2 and TRBJ1-2; D may be TRBD1 (6 bases). The germline V gene encodes CDR1 LGHNA and CDR2 YNFKEQ. V was shortened by 0 bases and J by 8 bases, with 16 bases between the two germline ends. This CDR3 comprises 15 residues. CDR3 coding DNA: TGTGCCAGCAGCCAAGAATCGTCCGGTGGGGGCGGCTACACCTTC. Its protein product is CASSQESSGGGGYTF.

This clone was recorded only once. V and J are TRBV10-3 and TRBJ1-1, with D perhaps matching TRBD1 (5 bases). CDR1 and CDR2 from the germline V gene are ENHRY and SYGVKD. Between the trimmed V and J ends, which lost 10 bases and 3 bases, there was a span of 24 bases. The CDR3 extends over 16 amino acids. CDR3 protein: CATQSGSSVGDTEAFF. DNA of the CDR3: TGTGCCACCCAATCTGGCTCGTCGGTAGGGGACACTGAAGCTTTCTTT.

The V gene is TRBV18, the J gene TRBJ1-5; TRBD1 agrees at 8 bases. Germline V gene data show CDR1 as KGHSH and CDR2 as LQKENI. This CDR3 has 15 amino acids. J lost 4 bases, V lost 2 bases, and 4 bases had no gene match. The CDR3 spells CASSPSGGSNQPQHF. The CDR3 DNA reads as TGTGCCAGCTCACCATCAGGGGGCTCTAATCAGCCCCAGCATTTT.